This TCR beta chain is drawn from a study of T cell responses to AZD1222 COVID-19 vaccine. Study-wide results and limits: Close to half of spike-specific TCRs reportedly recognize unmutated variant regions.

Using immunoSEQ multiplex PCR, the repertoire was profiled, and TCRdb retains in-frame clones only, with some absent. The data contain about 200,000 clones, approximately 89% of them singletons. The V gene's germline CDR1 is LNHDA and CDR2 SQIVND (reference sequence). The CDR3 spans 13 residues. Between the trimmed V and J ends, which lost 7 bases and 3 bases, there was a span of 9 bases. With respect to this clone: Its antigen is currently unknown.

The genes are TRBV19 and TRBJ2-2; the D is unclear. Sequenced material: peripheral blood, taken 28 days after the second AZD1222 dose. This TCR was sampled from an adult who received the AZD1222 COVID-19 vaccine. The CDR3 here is CASTAVYTGELFF. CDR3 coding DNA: TGTGCCAGTACGGCGGTATACACCGGGGAGCTGTTTTTT. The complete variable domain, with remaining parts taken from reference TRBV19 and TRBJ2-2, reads DGGITQSPKYLFRKEGQNVTLSCEQNLNHDAMYWYRQDPGQGLRLIYYSQIVNDFQKGDIAEGYSVSREKKESFPLTVTSAQKNPTAFYLCASTAVYTGELFFGEGSRLTVL.